What follows describes a single TCR beta chain. These data originate in a study of blood T cell repertoires in COVID-19. On the study more broadly: PBMCs, B-cell-depleted T cells, or T cells were the source of the cDNA or gDNA that made up the material.

The participants were between about 18 and 90 years old and came from fewer than 25 US areas. Assignment of participants to cohorts was predicated upon participant-reported clinical history. The germline CDR1 and CDR2 sequences are SGHRS and YFSETQ. The trim removed 7 bases at V and 3 bases at J, leaving 5 bases unmatched. CDR3 length equals 15 residues. How the authors handled the data: Researchers report that nucleated cell counts were estimated from reference gene primer amplification. Data came from immunoSEQ multiplex PCR; TCRdb stores just in-frame clones and leaves some out. The D gene and trimming were derived from the DNA, and the V and J assignments and clone size from that table. The sample holds about 210,000 clones, approximately 88% seen once.

Specimen: PBMCs or T cells enriched from blood (not recorded which). The TCR was taken from a man between 18 and 29 years old with acute COVID-19. The chain uses TRBV5-1 and TRBJ2-2; 11 nucleotides match TRBD2. CDR3 bases: TGCGCCAGCCTTACTAGCGGGAGAGACACCGGGGAGCTGTTTTTT. This translates into CASLTSGRDTGELFF.